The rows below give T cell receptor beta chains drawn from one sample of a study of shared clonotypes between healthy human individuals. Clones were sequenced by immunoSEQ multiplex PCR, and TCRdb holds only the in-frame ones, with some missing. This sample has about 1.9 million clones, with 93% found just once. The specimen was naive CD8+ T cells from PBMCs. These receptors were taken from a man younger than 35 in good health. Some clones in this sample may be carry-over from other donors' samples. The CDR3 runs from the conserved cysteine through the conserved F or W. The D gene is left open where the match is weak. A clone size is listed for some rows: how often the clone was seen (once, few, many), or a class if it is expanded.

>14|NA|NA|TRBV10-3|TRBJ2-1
CAISEWSSHNEQFF
TGTGCCATCAGTGAGTGGTCTAGCCACAATGAGCAGTTCTTC
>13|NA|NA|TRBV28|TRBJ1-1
CASSYTPNTEAFF
TGTGCCAGCAGTTATACACCGAACACTGAAGCTTTCTTT
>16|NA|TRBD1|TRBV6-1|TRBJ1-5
CASSARQGVVGQPQHF
TGTGCCAGCAGTGCTAGACAGGGCGTCGTAGGTCAGCCCCAGCATTTT
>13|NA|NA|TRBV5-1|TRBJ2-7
CASSLGRGDEQYF
TGCGCCAGCAGCTTGGGAAGGGGCGATGAGCAGTACTTC
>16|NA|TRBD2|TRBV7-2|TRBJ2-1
CASSLVGGSSYNEQFF
TGTGCCAGCAGCTTAGTTGGCGGGAGCTCCTACAATGAGCAGTTCTTC
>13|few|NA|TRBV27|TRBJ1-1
CASSFSRVAEAFF
TGTGCCAGCAGTTTTTCCCGAGTGGCTGAAGCTTTCTTT
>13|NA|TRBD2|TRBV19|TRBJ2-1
CASRPSGIYEQFF
TGTGCCAGTAGGCCTAGCGGGATCTATGAGCAGTTCTTC
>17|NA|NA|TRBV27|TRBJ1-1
CASSFLSAGQPEPEAFF
TGTGCCAGCAGTTTTCTCTCCGCTGGGCAACCTGAGCCTGAAGCTTTCTTT
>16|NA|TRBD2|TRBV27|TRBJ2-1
CASTLAGGPTYNEQFF
TGTGCCAGCACCCTAGCGGGAGGGCCTACATACAATGAGCAGTTCTTC
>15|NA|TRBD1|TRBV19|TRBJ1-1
CASRDRESGFTEAFF
TGTGCCAGTAGGGACAGGGAGTCTGGTTTCACTGAAGCTTTCTTT
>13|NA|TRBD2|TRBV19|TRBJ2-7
CASSAGTRTEQYF
TGTGCCAGTAGTGCAGGGACTAGGACCGAGCAGTACTTC
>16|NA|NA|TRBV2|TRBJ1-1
CASIGGVGLMNTEAFF
TGTGCCAGTATCGGGGGAGTCGGACTCATGAACACTGAAGCTTTCTTT
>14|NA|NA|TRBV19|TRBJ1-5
CASSNRDYNQPQHF
TGTGCCAGTAGTAACAGGGACTACAATCAGCCCCAGCATTTT
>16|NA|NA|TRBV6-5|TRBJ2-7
CASSYSTGTANYEQYF
TGTGCCAGCAGTTACTCGACGGGCACAGCCAACTACGAGCAGTACTTC
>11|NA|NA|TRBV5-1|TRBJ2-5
CASSFEETQYF
TGCGCCAGCAGCTTTGAAGAGACCCAGTACTTC
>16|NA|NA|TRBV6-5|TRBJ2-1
CASSYSTGETNNEQFF
TGTGCCAGCAGTTACTCAACGGGAGAGACCAACAATGAGCAGTTCTTC
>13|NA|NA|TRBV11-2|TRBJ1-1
CASSFGGRSEAFF
TGTGCCAGCAGCTTTGGGGGGAGATCTGAAGCTTTCTTT
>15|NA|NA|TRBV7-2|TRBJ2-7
CASSSRGGRGYEQYF
TGTGCCAGCAGCTCTCGGGGCGGCAGGGGCTACGAGCAGTACTTC
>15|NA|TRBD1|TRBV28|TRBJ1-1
CASSFRGGAGTEAFF
TGTGCCAGCAGTTTTCGAGGGGGCGCGGGCACTGAAGCTTTCTTT
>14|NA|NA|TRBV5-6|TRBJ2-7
CASSVAGTPTEQYF
TGTGCCAGCAGCGTGGCCGGGACCCCCACCGAGCAGTACTTC
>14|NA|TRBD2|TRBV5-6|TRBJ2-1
CASSPGVAGVEQFF
TGTGCCAGCAGCCCAGGGGTAGCGGGAGTTGAGCAGTTCTTC
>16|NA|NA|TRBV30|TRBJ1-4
CAWTTGEGRTNEKLFF
TGTGCCTGGACAACGGGGGAGGGAAGGACTAATGAAAAACTGTTTTTT
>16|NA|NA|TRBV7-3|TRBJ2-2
CASSLTRQANTGELFF
TGTGCCAGCAGCTTAACCAGACAGGCGAACACCGGGGAGCTGTTTTTT
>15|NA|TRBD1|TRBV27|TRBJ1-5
CASSLEGQGRQPQHF
TGTGCCAGCAGTTTGGAGGGACAGGGCCGGCAGCCCCAGCATTTT
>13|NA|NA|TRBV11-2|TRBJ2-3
CASSWDGTDTQYF
TGTGCCAGCAGCTGGGACGGTACAGATACGCAGTATTTT
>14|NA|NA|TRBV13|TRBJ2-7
CASTSQGRYYEQYF
TGTGCCAGCACCTCGCAGGGGCGGTACTACGAGCAGTACTTC
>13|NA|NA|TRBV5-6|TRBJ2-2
CASSLRYTGELFF
TGTGCCAGCAGCTTGCGCTACACCGGGGAGCTGTTTTTT
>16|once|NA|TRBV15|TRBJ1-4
CATSRDREGLGEKLFF
TGTGCCACCAGCAGAGATCGGGAGGGCTTGGGTGAAAAACTGTTTTTT
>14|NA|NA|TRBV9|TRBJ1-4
CASSPVPLGEKLFF
TGTGCCAGCAGCCCAGTCCCTTTGGGTGAAAAACTGTTTTTT
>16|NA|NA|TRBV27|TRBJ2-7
CASSLSKGGRSYEQYF
TGTGCCAGCAGTTTATCCAAGGGGGGAAGGTCCTACGAGCAGTACTTC
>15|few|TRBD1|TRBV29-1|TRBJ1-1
CSVQTGNLGNTEAFF
TGCAGCGTGCAGACAGGGAACCTTGGAAACACTGAAGCTTTCTTT
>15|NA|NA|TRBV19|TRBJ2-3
CASSIREVGTDTQYF
TGTGCCAGTAGTATTAGGGAGGTCGGCACAGATACGCAGTATTTT
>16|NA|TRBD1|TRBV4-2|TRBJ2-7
CASSPPTRDRASEQYF
TGTGCCAGCAGCCCACCGACGAGAGACAGGGCCTCCGAGCAGTACTTC
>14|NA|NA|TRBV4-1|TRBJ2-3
CASSPTEVTDTQYF
TGCGCCAGCAGTCCGACGGAGGTCACAGATACGCAGTATTTT
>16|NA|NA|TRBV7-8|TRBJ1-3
CASSSDWGRIGNTIYF
TGTGCCAGCAGCTCGGATTGGGGCCGGATTGGAAACACCATATATTTT
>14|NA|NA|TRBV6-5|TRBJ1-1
CASNPTGGWTEAFF
TGTGCCAGCAACCCCACGGGGGGTTGGACTGAAGCTTTCTTT
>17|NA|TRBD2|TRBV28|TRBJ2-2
CASSFRSASGNTGELFF
TGTGCCAGCAGTTTTCGGTCGGCTAGCGGGAATACCGGGGAGCTGTTTTTT
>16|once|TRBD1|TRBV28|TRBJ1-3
CASSFPGQGAGNTIYF
TGTGCCAGCAGTTTTCCAGGGCAGGGGGCTGGAAACACCATATATTTT
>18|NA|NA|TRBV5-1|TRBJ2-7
CASSSNIETVGATYEQYF
TGCGCCAGCAGCTCGAACATTGAGACAGTGGGGGCGACCTACGAGCAGTACTTC
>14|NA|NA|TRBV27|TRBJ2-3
CASTSTAFTDTQYF
TGTGCCAGTACTAGCACGGCCTTCACAGATACGCAGTATTTT
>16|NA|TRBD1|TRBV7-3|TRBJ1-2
CASSLAGTGDMYGYTF
TGTGCCAGCAGCTTAGCCGGGACAGGGGATATGTATGGCTACACCTTC
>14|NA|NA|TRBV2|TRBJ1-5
CASSLGQGNQPQHF
TGTGCCAGCTCCCTCGGGCAGGGCAATCAGCCCCAGCATTTT
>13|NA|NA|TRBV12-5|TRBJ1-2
CASGRQVGYGYTF
TGTGCTAGTGGTCGACAGGTGGGCTATGGCTACACCTTC
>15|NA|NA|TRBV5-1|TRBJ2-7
CASSGASEPSSEQYF
TGCGCCAGCAGCGGGGCTAGCGAACCCTCTTCCGAGCAGTACTTC
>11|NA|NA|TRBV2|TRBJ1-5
CASSEKGPPHF
TGTGCCAGCAGTGAAAAGGGGCCCCCGCATTTT
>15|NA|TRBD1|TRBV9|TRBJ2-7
CASSFEQGAGDEQYF
TGTGCCAGCAGCTTTGAACAGGGGGCCGGGGACGAGCAGTACTTC
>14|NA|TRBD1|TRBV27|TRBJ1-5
CASSSGGSRQPQHF
TGTGCCAGCAGCTCAGGGGGCTCTAGGCAGCCCCAGCATTTT
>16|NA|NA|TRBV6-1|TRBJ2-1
CASSEPGQAIYNEQFF
TGTGCCAGCAGTGAGCCGGGGCAGGCGATTTACAATGAGCAGTTCTTC
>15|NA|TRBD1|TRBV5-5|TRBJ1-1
CASSPRQGANTEAFF
TGTGCCAGCAGCCCTAGACAGGGAGCGAACACTGAAGCTTTCTTT
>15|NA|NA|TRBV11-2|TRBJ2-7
CASNSMHGSSYEQYF
TGTGCCAGCAACTCCATGCATGGATCCTCCTACGAGCAGTACTTC
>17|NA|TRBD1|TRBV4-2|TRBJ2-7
CASSQDSGQGKLYEQYF
TGTGCCAGCAGCCAAGATTCCGGACAGGGCAAACTCTACGAGCAGTACTTC
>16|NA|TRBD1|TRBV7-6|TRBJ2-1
CASSLGTGGTYNEQFF
TGTGCCAGCAGCCTCGGGACAGGGGGAACCTACAATGAGCAGTTCTTC
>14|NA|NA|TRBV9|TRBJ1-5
CASSVGSGGWPQHF
TGTGCCAGCAGCGTAGGGAGCGGTGGATGGCCCCAGCATTTT
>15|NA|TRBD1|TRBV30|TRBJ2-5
CAWSVGTGGVETQYF
TGTGCCTGGAGTGTAGGGACAGGGGGAGTGGAGACCCAGTACTTC
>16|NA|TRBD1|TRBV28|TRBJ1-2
CASSLTHRGDGYGYTF
TGTGCCAGCAGTTTAACTCACAGGGGGGACGGCTATGGCTACACCTTC
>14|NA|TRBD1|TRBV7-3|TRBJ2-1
CASSSRQGMNEQFF
TGTGCCAGCAGCTCGAGACAGGGGATGAATGAGCAGTTCTTC
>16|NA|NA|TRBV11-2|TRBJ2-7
CASSLGWQAQGYEQYF
TGTGCCAGCAGCTTAGGTTGGCAGGCACAGGGCTACGAGCAGTACTTC
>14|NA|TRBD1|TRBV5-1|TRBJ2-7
CASSLRTGYYEQYF
TGCGCCAGCAGCTTGAGGACAGGGTACTACGAGCAGTACTTC
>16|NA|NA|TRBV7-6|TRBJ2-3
CASSLEVLSGTDTQYF
TGTGCCAGCAGCTTAGAGGTCTTGAGTGGGACAGATACGCAGTATTTT
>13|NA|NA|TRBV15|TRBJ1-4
CATSKGGNEKLFF
TGTGCCACCAGCAAGGGCGGTAATGAAAAACTGTTTTTT